This TCR beta chain was captured in a study of blood T cells in healthy people across ages. Through a sample-barcoded 5' primer and a J-beta primer mix, a second PCR was run for roughly 6 to 12 cycles. TCRdb analysed the 5' RACE reads with MiXCR anew, one entry per CDR3 protein. The table shows hundreds of thousands of distinct CDR3 sequences, with just under 25% occurring only once. The CDR3 length is 13 residues. V lost 3 bases and J 13 bases, leaving 15 bases between the germline ends. Per germline, CDR1 MNHEY and CDR2 SVGAGI. The same sample was also studied in work on T cells of mothers and their children.

V gene TRBV6-5 combines with J gene TRBJ1-4, with no clear D. The receptor's source is a boy between 5 and 17 years old in good health. The material sequenced was blood. This CDR3 reads CASSYQAGSVLFF. Here the CDR3 DNA reads TGTGCCAGCAGTTATCAGGCCGGGAGCGTACTGTTTTTT.